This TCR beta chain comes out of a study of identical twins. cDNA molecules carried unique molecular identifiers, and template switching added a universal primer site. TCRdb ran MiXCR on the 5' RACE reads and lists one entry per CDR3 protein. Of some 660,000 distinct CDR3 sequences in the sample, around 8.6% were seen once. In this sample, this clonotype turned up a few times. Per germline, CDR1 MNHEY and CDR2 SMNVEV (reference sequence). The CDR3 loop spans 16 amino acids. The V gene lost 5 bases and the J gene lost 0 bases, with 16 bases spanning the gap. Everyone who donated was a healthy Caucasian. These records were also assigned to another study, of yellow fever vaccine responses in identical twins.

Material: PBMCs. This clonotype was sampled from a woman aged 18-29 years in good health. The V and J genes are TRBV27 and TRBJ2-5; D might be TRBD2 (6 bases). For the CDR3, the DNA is TGTGCCAGCAGTCTTTTAGCGGAGAGGTACCAAGAGACCCAGTACTTC. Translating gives CASSLLAERYQETQYF.